This T cell receptor beta chain originates from a study of blood T cell repertoires in COVID-19. Study at large: There were acute and convalescent COVID-19 samples, and they came from the United States, Italy and Spain.

Original processing methods: Estimates of nucleated cell counts were drawn from the amplification of reference gene primers. Assay: immunoSEQ multiplex PCR; the TCRdb copy retains only in-frame clones and omits some. From that table come the V and J calls and clone size; the DNA was used to work out D and trimming. The sample contains about 95,000 clones, around 90% of which appear only once. The receptor was derived from a woman between 50 and 59 years old in a cohort sampled during active COVID-19. The sequenced sample was peripheral blood.

CDR3 in DNA: TGTGCCAGCAGTTTGACAGGGGGTAATGGCTACACCTTC. It codes for CASSLTGGNGYTF. The chain joins TRBV2 to TRBJ1-2; 9 nucleotides match TRBD1. Unmatched junction bases numbered 4, after V lost 5 bases and J lost 6 bases. Germline V gene sequence: CDR1 SNHLY, CDR2 FYNNEI. There are 13 residues in the CDR3.